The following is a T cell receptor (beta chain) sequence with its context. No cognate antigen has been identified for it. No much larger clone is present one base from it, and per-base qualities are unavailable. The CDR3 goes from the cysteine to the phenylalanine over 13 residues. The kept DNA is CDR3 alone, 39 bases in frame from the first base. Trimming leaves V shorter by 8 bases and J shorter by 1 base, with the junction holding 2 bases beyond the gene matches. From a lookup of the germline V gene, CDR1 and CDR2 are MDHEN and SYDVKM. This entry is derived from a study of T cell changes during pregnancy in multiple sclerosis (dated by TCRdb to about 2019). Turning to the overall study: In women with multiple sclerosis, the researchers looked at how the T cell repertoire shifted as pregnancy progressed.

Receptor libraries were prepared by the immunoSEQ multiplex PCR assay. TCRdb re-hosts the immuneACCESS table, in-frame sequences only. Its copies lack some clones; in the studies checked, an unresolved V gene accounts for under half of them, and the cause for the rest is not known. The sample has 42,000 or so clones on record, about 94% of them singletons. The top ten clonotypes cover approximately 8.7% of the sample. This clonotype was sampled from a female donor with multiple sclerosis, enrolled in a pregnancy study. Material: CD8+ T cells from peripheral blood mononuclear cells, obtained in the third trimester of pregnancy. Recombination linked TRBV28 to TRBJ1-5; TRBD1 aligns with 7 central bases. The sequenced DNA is TGTGCCAGCGACAGGGAGAGCAATCAGCCCCAGCATTTT. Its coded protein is CASDRESNQPQHF.